This TCR beta chain was retrieved from a study of technical replicates of blood from a few donors. Generated by immunoSEQ multiplex PCR, the TCRdb table keeps only in-frame clones and is missing some. The sample shows 95,000 to 100,000 clones, 96% of them seen only once. Germline V CDR1 and CDR2: SGHVS, FQNEAQ. This CDR3 has 17 residues. The V gene lost 0 bases and the J gene lost 2 bases, with 16 bases spanning the gap. The sample consisted of T cells isolated from PBMCs. The chain uses TRBV7-8 and TRBJ1-2; TRBD1 is a possible D gene (5 bases). The source is a human donor in good health. CDR3 loop: CASSLAREMTENYGYTF. CDR3 nucleotide sequence: TGTGCCAGCAGCTTAGCCCGAGAGATGACAGAGAACTATGGCTACACCTTC.